This T cell receptor (beta chain) came from a study of cytomegalovirus exposure and HLA in healthy donors. The PCR made use of 60 Vbeta and 13 Jbeta primers. Sequencing was performed with immunoSEQ multiplex PCR; in TCRdb, only in-frame clones are kept and a portion is missing. The table has 150,000 to 200,000 clones, under 70% seen once; the top ten hold about 2.5%. Overall study results and limits: A few of the chains that were CMV-associated were confirmed in vitro to be specific for CMV antigens. Among TCR beta chains, those listed as cytomegalovirus-associated numbered over 150.

The CDR3 extends over 14 amino acids. Germline V gene data show CDR1 as SGHAT and CDR2 as FQNNGV. V gave up 4 bases and J gave up 6 bases; unmatched junction bases: 5. On this clone itself: Its antigen is undetermined.

Sequenced input: PBMCs. The rearrangement joins TRBV11-2 to TRBJ1-1, with 10 bases fitting TRBD1. This sequence was found in a woman aged 40 to 50 in good health and CMV-seropositive. Here the CDR3 reads CASSSGQGTPEAFF. CDR3 in DNA: TGTGCCAGCAGCTCGGGACAGGGGACCCCTGAAGCTTTCTTT.